The text below deals with one T cell receptor beta chain. What it binds is unknown. Molecular barcoding with unique molecular identifiers was used for the TCRbeta library. TCRdb re-analysed the PCR reads in MiXCR, keeping a single row per CDR3 protein. This table holds around 500,000 distinct CDR3 sequences, under 25% found once. These data belong to a study of T-cell reconstitution after alpha-beta-depleted transplantation in children. Study-wide points: After one year, T-cell counts and TCRbeta diversity mostly came from new T cells. Reported findings indicate that, about two months after transplant, alpha-beta T cells came from several hundred expanded clones, which were derived from non-depleted graft cells.

V was trimmed by 1 base and J by 7 bases, leaving 14 bases between them. CDR1 and CDR2 (germline): SGHRS, YFSETQ. The CDR3 spans 15 residues. The TCR was taken from a boy less than two years old who had a stem cell transplant for acute myeloid leukemia, so the T cells may come from the graft donor. The chain recombines TRBV5-1 with TRBJ1-4, with D perhaps matching TRBD1 (5 bases). Specimen: PBMCs, mostly from graft donor cells, collected 360 days after TCRalphabeta/CD19-depleted stem cell transplant. In nucleotides, the CDR3 is TGCGCCAGCAGCTTGTCTCCGGGACTAGGTGAAAAACTGTTTTTT. It yields the protein CASSLSPGLGEKLFF.